Presented here are 16 T cell receptor beta chains from one specimen sequenced in a study of T cells in Graves' hyperthyroidism and ophthalmopathy. The investigators amplified TCR beta CDR3 regions from RNA transcripts. The primer set for the first-round RT-PCR of the TCR CDR3 was HTBI. TCRdb ran MiXCR on the multiplex PCR reads and lists one entry per CDR3 protein. The repertoire has fewer than 500,000 distinct CDR3 sequences, about 14% of them found once; the top ten carry around a fifth. Sequences were obtained from blood. These TCRs come from a woman aged 25 to 39 with Graves' ophthalmopathy.

This clonotype was counted between two and nine times. The chain joins TRBV6-2 or TRBV6-3 to TRBJ1-4; D possibly corresponds to TRBD1 (5 bases). Trimming cost V 7 bases and J 8 bases, with 17 bases left between them. Germline CDR1 reads MNHEY; CDR2 reads SVGEGT. The CDR3 is 14 residues long. The CDR3, as DNA: TGTGCCAGCAAGACATCAGGGATTAAAGAAAAACTGTTTTTT. It yields the protein CASKTSGIKEKLFF.

This clonotype has a count of ten or more. CDR3 DNA: TGTGCCTGGACGTACTTTAGAAGCGGGGGGCGCACAGATACGCAGTATTTT. Protein sequence: CAWTYFRSGGRTDTQYF. J is TRBJ2-3 and V is TRBV30; 9 positions match TRBD2. The CDR3 is 17 residues long. The germline gives CDR1 GTSNPN, CDR2 SVGIG (reference sequence). Trimming at V came to 4 bases and at J to 1 base, leaving 12 bases not matched to a gene.

This clonotype was seen more than once but under ten times. The DNA for the CDR3 is TGTGCCAGCAGCTTGTGGAGGAATCAGCCCCAGCATTTT. This gives the protein CASSLWRNQPQHF. J is TRBJ1-5 and V is TRBV5-6; D uncertain. Deletions cut 1 base from V and 4 bases from J, with 6 bases between. The CDR3 has 13 amino acids. Germline CDR1 SGHDT, CDR2 YYEEEE.

This clonotype was observed many times. This rearrangement joins TRBV24-1 to TRBJ2-5; D perhaps matches TRBD1 (5 bases). This CDR3 has 14 residues. Looked up from germline, CDR1 is KGHDR and CDR2 is SFDVKD. V lost 1 base and J 2 bases, leaving 7 bases between the germline ends. The CDR3 DNA follows: TGTGCCACCAGTGATTTTAGGGGACAAGAGACCCAGTACTTC. It specifies CATSDFRGQETQYF.

This clonotype was observed at least ten times. The genes are TRBV7-9 and TRBJ2-2; no clear D. Trimming removed 1 base at V and 5 bases at J, with 5 bases between. Germline lookup yields CDR1 SEHNR and CDR2 FQNEAQ (reference sequence). This CDR3 contains 13 residues. The CDR3 region has the DNA TGTGCCAGCAGCTTAGGAGGTACCGGGGAGCTGTTTTTT. Translated, it gives CASSLGGTGELFF.

Many counts were recorded for this clonotype. The chain recombines TRBV20-1 with TRBJ1-5; D is ambiguous. Trimming took off 3 bases at V and 0 bases at J, with 6 bases between the two ends. Germline V gives CDR1 DFQATT, CDR2 SNEGSKA (reference sequence). The CDR3 totals 13 residues. The CDR3 loop reads CSASGDSNQPQHF. CDR3 DNA sequence: TGCAGTGCTAGTGGGGATAGCAATCAGCCCCAGCATTTT.

This clonotype showed up just a few times. The gene calls are TRBV19 and TRBJ2-3; D assignment may be TRBD1 or TRBD2 (5 bases each). Germline V gene lookup returns CDR1 LNHDA and CDR2 SQIVND (reference sequence). The CDR3 is 15 residues long. Deletions cut 3 bases from V and 2 bases from J, with 12 bases between. CDR3 amino acids: CASSMGTLDTDTQYF. Written as DNA, the CDR3 is TGTGCCAGTAGTATGGGGACCCTGGACACAGATACGCAGTATTTT. The whole variable domain, filled in from reference TRBV19 and TRBJ2-3, reads DGGITQSPKYLFRKEGQNVTLSCEQNLNHDAMYWYRQDPGQGLRLIYYSQIVNDFQKGDIAEGYSVSREKKESFPLTVTSAQKNPTAFYLCASSMGTLDTDTQYFGPGTRLTVL.

In this sample, this clonotype turned up many times. The chain couples TRBV20-1 to TRBJ2-1, with 16 nucleotides matching TRBD2. From germline, CDR1 is DFQATT and CDR2 SNEGSKA (reference sequence). The CDR3 consists of 17 residues. J was trimmed by 9 bases and V by 0 bases; bases with no gene match: 8. DNA for the CDR3: TGCAGTGCTAGAGATGGGACTAGCGGGGGGGCTCGCGGTGAGCAGTTCTTC. The encoded protein is CSARDGTSGGARGEQFF.

This clonotype was recorded many times. The rearrangement joins TRBV20-1 to TRBJ1-1; possible D gene TRBD1, 5 bases. V was trimmed by 5 bases and J by 0 bases, leaving 13 bases between them. CDR3 length: 14 residues. Germline CDR1 is DFQATT and CDR2 is SNEGSKA (reference sequence). The CDR3 region has the DNA TGCAGTGCTCGCTCCGGGACCCTGAACACTGAAGCTTTCTTT. Amino acids: CSARSGTLNTEAFF.

The sample holds many counts of this clonotype. The J gene is TRBJ1-2, the V gene TRBV7-9, with a tentative D call TRBD1 (5 bases). This CDR3 contains 13 residues. CDR1 SEHNR and CDR2 FQNEAQ come from the germline V gene (reference sequence). Trimming shortened V by 8 bases and J by 2 bases, and 12 bases separated the two germline ends. As DNA, the CDR3 is TGTGCCAGCGCAGGGTTACTAAACTATGGCTACACCTTC. It translates to CASAGLLNYGYTF.

This clonotype has at least ten counts. The chain joins TRBV20-1 to TRBJ2-7, with D possibly matching TRBD2 (5 bases). Germline CDR1 reads DFQATT; CDR2 reads SNEGSKA (reference sequence). V lost 6 bases to trimming and J lost 3 bases, with 18 bases between them. The CDR3 consists of 14 residues. The CDR3 DNA is TGCAGTGCGACTACAGCCAGTCTTCACTACGAGCAGTACTTC. Protein product: CSATTASLHYEQYF.

This clonotype was seen repeatedly, ten times or more. The rearrangement uses TRBV7-9 and TRBJ1-2; the D is unclear. V gave up 5 bases and J gave up 3 bases, with 4 bases separating them. CDR1 is SEHNR and CDR2 is FQNEAQ in the germline V gene (reference sequence). The CDR3 spans 11 residues. CDR3 residues: CASSPDYGYTF. CDR3 nucleotide sequence: TGTGCCAGCAGCCCAGACTATGGCTACACCTTC.

This clonotype was detected once. A much more abundant neighbour one base away suggests this may be a read error. V usage is TRBV2 and J usage is TRBJ2-7; possible D gene TRBD1, 5 bases. The CDR3 consists of 15 residues. Trimming took 4 bases from V and 3 from J, leaving 16 bases between them. The germline V gene encodes CDR1 SNHLY and CDR2 FYNNEI. CDR3 DNA sequence: TGTGCCAGCAGTGCCGGCAGGGAATCCCACTACGAGCAGTACTTC. This encodes CASSAGRESHYEQYF.

This clonotype appeared many times. This rearrangement joins TRBV6-1 to TRBJ1-2; unclear D gene. Trimming took 6 bases from V and 2 from J, leaving 10 bases between them. This CDR3 region has 13 residues. Per germline, CDR1 MNHNS and CDR2 SASEGT. The CDR3 DNA is TGTGCCAGCAGAGTTGGAGTAAACTATGGCTACACCTTC. It translates to CASRVGVNYGYTF.

The CDR3 loop reads CASSLFRQASTDTQYF. CDR3 bases: TGTGCCAGCAGCTTATTCCGACAGGCTAGCACAGATACGCAGTATTTT. V gene TRBV7-6 combines with J gene TRBJ2-3; weak D call: TRBD1 (6 bases). Germline assignment: CDR1 SGHVS and CDR2 FNYEAQ. The V and J ends lost 2 bases and 0 bases respectively, with 12 bases between them. The length of the CDR3 is 16 residues.

The V call is TRBV6-2 or TRBV6-3, the J call TRBJ2-7; TRBD1 matches at 8 bases. The V and J ends lost 2 bases and 3 bases, in that order; junction bases with no gene match: 6. CDR1 MNHEY and CDR2 SVGEGT come from the germline V gene. The CDR3 has 15 residues. The CDR3 loop reads CASSYGQGTVYEQYF. The CDR3 DNA sequence: TGTGCCAGCAGTTACGGACAGGGAACGGTCTACGAGCAGTACTTC.